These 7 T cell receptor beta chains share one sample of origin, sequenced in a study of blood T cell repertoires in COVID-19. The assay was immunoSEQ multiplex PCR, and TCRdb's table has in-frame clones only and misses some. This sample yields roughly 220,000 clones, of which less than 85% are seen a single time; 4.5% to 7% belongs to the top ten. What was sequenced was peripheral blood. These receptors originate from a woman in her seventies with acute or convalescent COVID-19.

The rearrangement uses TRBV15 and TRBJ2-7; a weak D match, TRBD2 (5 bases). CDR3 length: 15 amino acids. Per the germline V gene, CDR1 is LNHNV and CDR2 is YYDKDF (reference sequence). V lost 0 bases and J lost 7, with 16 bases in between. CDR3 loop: CATSRDLTSSGEQYF. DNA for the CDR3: TGTGCCACCAGCAGAGATCTCACTTCCTCGGGAGAGCAGTACTTC.

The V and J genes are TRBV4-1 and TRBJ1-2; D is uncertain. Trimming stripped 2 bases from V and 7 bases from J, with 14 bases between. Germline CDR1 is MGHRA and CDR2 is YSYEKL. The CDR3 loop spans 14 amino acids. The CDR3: CASSQFRREAGYTF. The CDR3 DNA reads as TGCGCCAGCAGCCAATTCCGTCGGGAAGCTGGCTACACCTTC.

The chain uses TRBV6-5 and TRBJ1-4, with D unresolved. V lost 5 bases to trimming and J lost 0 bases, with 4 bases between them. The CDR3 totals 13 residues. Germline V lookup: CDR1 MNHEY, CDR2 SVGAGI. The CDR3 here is CASSTATNEKLFF. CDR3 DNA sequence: TGTGCCAGCAGTACAGCAACTAATGAAAAACTGTTTTTT.

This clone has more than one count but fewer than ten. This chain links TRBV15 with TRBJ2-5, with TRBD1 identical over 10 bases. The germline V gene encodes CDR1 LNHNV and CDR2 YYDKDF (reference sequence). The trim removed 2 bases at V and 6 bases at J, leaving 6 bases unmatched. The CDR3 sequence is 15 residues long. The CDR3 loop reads CATSRPRQGAKTQYF. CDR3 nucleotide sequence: TGTGCCACCAGCAGACCTAGACAGGGGGCAAAGACCCAGTACTTC.

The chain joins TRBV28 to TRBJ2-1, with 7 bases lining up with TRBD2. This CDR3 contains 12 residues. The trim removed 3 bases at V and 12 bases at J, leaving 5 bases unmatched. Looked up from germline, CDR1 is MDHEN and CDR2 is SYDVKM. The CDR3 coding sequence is TGTGCCAGCAGTTTGTTAACTAGCGTGCAGTTCTTC. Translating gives CASSLLTSVQFF.

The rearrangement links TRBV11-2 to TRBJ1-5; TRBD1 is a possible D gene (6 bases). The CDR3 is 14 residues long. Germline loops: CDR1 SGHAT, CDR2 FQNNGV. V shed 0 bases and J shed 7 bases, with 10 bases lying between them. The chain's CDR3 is CASSLDTGSQPQHF. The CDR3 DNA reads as TGTGCCAGCAGCTTAGATACAGGGAGCCAGCCCCAGCATTTT.

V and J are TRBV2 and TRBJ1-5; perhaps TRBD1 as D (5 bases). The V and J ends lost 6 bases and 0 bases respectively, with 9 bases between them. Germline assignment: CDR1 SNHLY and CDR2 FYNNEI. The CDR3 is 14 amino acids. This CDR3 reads CASSATVSNQPQHF. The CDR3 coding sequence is TGTGCCAGCAGCGCGACAGTTAGCAATCAGCCCCAGCATTTT.